The 23 T cell receptor beta chains below all came from one sample that was sequenced in a study of naive and memory T cell subsets. General study results and limits: Especially in CD8 cells, naive repertoires contained a few larger clonotypes, possibly CD45RA-re-expressing memory cells.

Both TRBC1 and TRBC2 were covered by a beta constant-region primer of two equimolar oligonucleotides. Four rounds of PCR amplified the ligated cDNA using nested alpha and beta constant-region primers plus SP2. TCRdb reprocessed the UMI-ligation and nested PCR reads via MiXCR and lists one record per CDR3 protein. The table records roughly 100,000 distinct CDR3 sequences, more than 12% of them present only once. Their antigen targets remain unknown. Sequencing was done on a sample of naive CD8+ T cells from blood. The receptors shown here come from a human donor in good health.

The V and J genes are TRBV18 and TRBJ2-1; 8 nucleotides align to TRBD2. The length of the CDR3 is 13 residues. The V gene end was trimmed by 4 bases and the J gene end by 9 bases; junction bases not matched to a gene: 5. Per the germline V gene, CDR1 is KGHSH and CDR2 is LQKENI. The CDR3 nucleotides are TGTGCCAGCTCACTGGGACTAGTCACTGAGCAGTTCTTC. Translated, it gives CASSLGLVTEQFF.

There are a few counts of this clonotype. This sequence joins TRBV25-1 and TRBJ1-3; no firm D call. CDR1 is MGHDK and CDR2 is SYGVNS in the germline V gene. Deletions cut 1 base from V and 4 bases from J, with 5 bases between. This CDR3 region has 13 residues. DNA for the CDR3: TGTGCCAGCAGTGAATGGGAGGGAAACACCATATATTTT. Translated, it gives CASSEWEGNTIYF.

This chain links TRBV3-1 with TRBJ1-3; no reliable D call. The CDR3 is 14 residues long. CDR1 is LGHDT and CDR2 is YNNKEL in the germline V gene (reference sequence). V was trimmed by 1 base and J by 3 bases, leaving 7 bases between them. CDR3 amino acids: CASSQGTVGNTIYF. The CDR3 region has the DNA TGTGCCAGCAGCCAAGGGACGGTTGGAAACACCATATATTTT.

The V call is TRBV7-2, the J call TRBJ2-7, with 9 bases lining up with TRBD2. The CDR3 covers 15 residues. The V gene's germline CDR1 is SGHTA and CDR2 FQGNSA. V lost 8 bases and J lost 4; bases outside the gene matches: 12. The CDR3 sequence is CASSPDSGRGYEQYF. The CDR3 region has the DNA TGTGCCAGCTCTCCGGATAGCGGGAGAGGGTACGAGCAGTACTTC.

This clonotype was recorded many times. This chain joins TRBV2 and TRBJ2-5; possibly TRBD1 for D (5 bases). Between the trimmed V and J ends, which lost 1 base and 4 bases, there was a span of 10 bases. Germline CDR1 is SNHLY and CDR2 is FYNNEI. CDR3 length equals 14 residues. The CDR3 region has the DNA TGTGCCAGCAGTGAAGATGGGGCAGCAGAGACCCAGTACTTC. Translated: CASSEDGAAETQYF.

This chain connects TRBV5-4 to TRBJ2-5; 10 nucleotides line up with TRBD1. The CDR3 is 16 amino acids. Germline V gene sequence: CDR1 SGHNT, CDR2 YYREEE (reference sequence). Trimming at V came to 1 base and at J to 5 bases, leaving 8 bases not matched to a gene. The DNA for the CDR3 is TGTGCCAGCAGCTTGCCGCTCGACAGGGGGCCGGAGACCCAGTACTTC. This encodes CASSLPLDRGPETQYF.

This chain joins TRBV4-2 and TRBJ2-1, with TRBD1 as a possible D gene (6 bases). The CDR3 extends over 11 amino acids. V lost 6 bases, J lost 9 bases, and 9 bases lay in between. The germline V gene has CDR1 LGHNA and CDR2 YNFKEQ. As DNA, the CDR3 is TGTGCCAGCAGGGGGGCTGGTGAGCAGTTCTTC. Translation: CASRGAGEQFF.

The chain uses TRBV9 and TRBJ2-1; no clear D gene. This CDR3 is built from 17 residues. The germline CDR1 and CDR2 sequences are SGDLS and YYNGEE. Trimming stripped 2 bases from V and 3 bases from J, with 18 bases between. The CDR3 here is CASSVQSGPVDYNEQFF. In nucleotides, the CDR3 is TGTGCCAGCAGCGTCCAATCGGGTCCGGTGGACTACAATGAGCAGTTCTTC.

This clonotype turned up a few times. The V call is TRBV11-2, the J call TRBJ2-5; D remains unclear. V was clipped by 6 bases and J by 1 base, with 12 bases between them. The CDR3 loop spans 14 amino acids. Germline CDR1 is SGHAT and CDR2 is FQNNGV. The CDR3 region is CASSLLTVQETQYF. CDR3 coding DNA: TGTGCCAGCAGTTTACTTACGGTCCAAGAGACCCAGTACTTC.

The genes are TRBV4-2 and TRBJ2-3; 8 nucleotides align to TRBD2. J was trimmed by 0 bases and V by 0 bases; bases with no gene match: 2. This CDR3 is built from 16 residues. Germline V gene sequence: CDR1 LGHNA, CDR2 YNFKEQ. The CDR3 nucleotides are TGTGCCAGCAGCCAAGATGAGCGGGAGAGCACAGATACGCAGTATTTT. This gives the protein CASSQDERESTDTQYF.

V usage is TRBV6-5 and J usage is TRBJ2-1; possible D gene TRBD1, 6 bases. The CDR3 length is 12 residues. The germline V gene has CDR1 MNHEY and CDR2 SVGAGI. The V end was cut by 7 bases, the J end by 10 bases, with 14 bases between. Here the CDR3 reads CASMVPGQEQFF. The CDR3 DNA follows: TGTGCCAGCATGGTGCCGGGACAAGAGCAGTTCTTC.

This clonotype has just a few counts. The chain employs TRBV2 and TRBJ2-3; tentatively, D is TRBD1 or TRBD2 (5 bases each). The CDR3 spans 14 residues. Germline V gene lookup returns CDR1 SNHLY and CDR2 FYNNEI. V was pared by 8 bases and J by 4 bases, with 16 bases between. CDR3 in amino acids: CASGQGRGADTQYF. The CDR3, as DNA: TGTGCCAGCGGCCAAGGAAGGGGAGCAGATACGCAGTATTTT. Full variable domain (rest looked up from reference TRBV2 and TRBJ2-3): EPEVTQTPSHQVTQMGQEVILRCVPISNHLYFYWYRQILGQKVEFLVSFYNNEISEKSEIFDDQFSVERPDGSNFTLKIRSTKLEDSAMYFCASGQGRGADTQYFGPGTRLTVL.

This clonotype was recorded a few times. The chain is built from TRBV20-1 and TRBJ2-7; 12 bases fit TRBD2. CDR1 and CDR2 (germline): DFQATT, SNEGSKA (reference sequence). The CDR3 covers 17 residues. Losses at the gene ends were 4 bases for V and 3 bases for J; bases not matched to a gene: 13. The CDR3 is CSAKYTKLAGGGYEQYF. The CDR3 nucleotides are TGCAGTGCTAAATACACCAAACTAGCGGGGGGAGGCTACGAGCAGTACTTC.

With respect to this clonotype: Possible read error: a much larger clone is one base away. The chain recombines TRBV9 with TRBJ2-3, with D perhaps being TRBD1 or TRBD2 (5 bases each). Germline CDR1 is SGDLS and CDR2 is YYNGEE. The CDR3 consists of 15 residues. The CDR3, as DNA: TGTGCCAGCAGCGTAGACGGGGACCACACAGGTACGCAGTATTTT. It codes for CASSVDGDHTGTQYF.

This clonotype was found a few times. CDR3 sequence: CASSPGTSGADTQYF. CDR3 coding DNA: TGTGCCAGCAGTCCCGGGACTTCAGGTGCAGATACGCAGTATTTT. The chain uses TRBV27 and TRBJ2-3; D might be TRBD2 (6 bases). V lost 5 bases to trimming and J lost 4 bases, with 16 bases between them. From germline, CDR1 is MNHEY and CDR2 SMNVEV (reference sequence). The CDR3 runs 15 residues.

This clonotype was counted a few times. V and J are TRBV7-2 and TRBJ2-1; D not certain. Germline V gene data show CDR1 as SGHTA and CDR2 as FQGNSA. The CDR3 consists of 15 residues. The germline V and J ends were trimmed by 2 bases and 0 bases, with 8 bases remaining between them. The CDR3: CASSLMTRSYNEQFF. The CDR3 DNA follows: TGTGCCAGCAGCTTAATGACCCGCTCCTACAATGAGCAGTTCTTC.

The J gene is TRBJ1-1, the V gene TRBV25-1; D is perhaps TRBD1 (5 bases). The CDR3 contains 12 residues. Per the germline V gene, CDR1 is MGHDK and CDR2 is SYGVNS. V lost 2 bases to trimming and J lost 10 bases, with 11 bases between them. CDR3 nucleotide sequence: TGTGCCAGCAGTGAAGAGGGGACCGGAGCTTTCTTT. Translation: CASSEEGTGAFF. The variable domain in full, completed from reference TRBV25-1 and TRBJ1-1, reads EADIYQTPRYLVIGTGKKITLECSQTMGHDKMYWYQQDPGMELHLIHYSYGVNSTEKGDLSSESTVSRIRTEHFPLTLESARPSHTSQYLCASSEEGTGAFFGQGTRLTVV.

The chain employs TRBV14 and TRBJ2-1; D is unresolved. Deletions cut 1 base from V and 6 bases from J, with 7 bases between. From germline, CDR1 is SGHDN and CDR2 FVKESK. There are 13 residues in the CDR3. The CDR3 loop is CASSQGTLNEQFF. DNA for the CDR3: TGTGCCAGCAGCCAAGGGACCCTCAATGAGCAGTTCTTC.

J is TRBJ1-2 and V is TRBV29-1; D is unresolved. The CDR3 covers 11 residues. Germline CDR1 reads SQVTM; CDR2 reads ANQGSEA. V lost 6 bases, J lost 2 bases, and 7 bases lay in between. CDR3 in DNA: TGCAGCGTACAAGAAAACTATGGCTACACCTTC. This sequence encodes CSVQENYGYTF.

The chain links TRBV7-3 to TRBJ2-2; TRBD2 is a possible D gene (7 bases). Germline-derived CDR1 and CDR2 are SGHTA and FQGTGA. The CDR3 totals 16 residues. Trimming pared 2 bases from V and 4 bases from J, leaving 14 bases between. CDR3 nucleotides: TGTGCCAGCAGCTTATCCGGGGGGCCAGGCACCGGGGAGCTGTTTTTT. It codes for CASSLSGGPGTGELFF.

The sample holds many counts of this clonotype. The chain links TRBV12-3 or TRBV12-4 to TRBJ1-2; D not resolved. The CDR3 covers 16 residues. The V end lost 6 bases, the J end lost 5 bases, and 22 bases lay between the germline ends. The CDR3 loop reads CASSIAAGGSAYGYTF. DNA for the CDR3: TGTGCCAGCAGCATCGCGGCGGGAGGATCAGCTTATGGCTACACCTTC.

V gene TRBV5-4 combines with J gene TRBJ2-3, with TRBD2 as a possible D gene (5 bases). V was shortened by 0 bases and J by 3 bases, with 11 bases between the two germline ends. The V gene's germline CDR1 is SGHNT and CDR2 YYREEE (reference sequence). This CDR3 spans 15 amino acids. CDR3 DNA sequence: TGTGCCAGCAGCTTGGTGCCAGACTATACAGATACGCAGTATTTT. Translated: CASSLVPDYTDTQYF.

The V and J genes are TRBV4-3 and TRBJ2-5; D remains unclear. V was pared by 1 base and J by 4 bases, with 7 bases between. The CDR3 is 13 residues long. Germline CDR1 reads LGHNA; CDR2 reads YSLEER. CDR3 DNA sequence: TGCGCCAGCAGCCAAGCCTTGGGAGAGACCCAGTACTTC. Protein sequence: CASSQALGETQYF.